This T cell receptor beta chain came from a study of T-cell reconstitution after alpha-beta-depleted transplantation in children. Molecular barcoding with unique molecular identifiers was used for the TCRbeta library. Using its own MiXCR run on the PCR reads, TCRdb lists one record per CDR3 protein. This sample has hundreds of thousands of distinct CDR3 sequences, with 15% to 20% found just once. The input for sequencing was PBMCs from the stem cell graft donor, taken from the stem cell graft. This TCR derives from a human donor who donated a stem cell graft to a child with acute lymphoblastic leukemia.

The CDR3 loop is CASSQYRGPNTGELFF. The CDR3 DNA follows: TGTGCCAGCAGCCAGTACAGGGGTCCGAACACCGGGGAGCTGTTTTTT. The chain links TRBV11-2 to TRBJ2-2, with 7 bases identical to TRBD1. The ends lost 5 bases at V and 0 bases at J; junction bases unmatched: 6. The CDR3 is 16 amino acids. Germline V CDR1 and CDR2: SGHAT, FQNNGV. The complete variable domain, with remaining parts taken from reference TRBV11-2 and TRBJ2-2, reads EAGVAQSPRYKIIEKRQSVAFWCNPISGHATLYWYQQILGQGPKLLIQFQNNGVVDDSQLPKDRFSAERLKGVDSTLKIQPAKLEDSAVYLCASSQYRGPNTGELFFGEGSRLTVL.